The subject of this entry is one TCR beta chain. Its specificity is not known. This entry belongs to a study of T-cell reconstitution after alpha-beta-depleted transplantation in children. For TCRbeta, the library was prepared with unique molecular identifiers. TCRdb recomputed calls from the PCR reads with MiXCR, one row per CDR3 protein. The repertoire consists of 900,000 or so distinct CDR3 sequences, with roughly 15% occurring once and the leading ten covering around 4.5%. The length of the CDR3 is 12 residues. V was pared by 5 bases and J by 3 bases, with 11 bases between. The V gene's germline CDR1 is DFQATT and CDR2 SNEGSKA (reference sequence). Study-level points and caveats: Surviving recipient T cells and thymic progenitors accounted for the high day-60 TCRbeta diversity observed in some patients. Hyperexpanded clones declined; after one year, newly produced T cells mostly supplied diversity. About two months after transplant, alpha-beta T cells reportedly came from several hundred expanded graft clones.

The receptor was derived from a male patient younger than 18 who had a stem cell transplant for acute lymphoblastic leukemia, so the T cells may come from the graft donor. The chain joins TRBV20-1 to TRBJ2-7; TRBD1 might be the D (6 bases). Sequences were derived from PBMCs, mostly from graft donor cells, sampled 360 days after TCRalphabeta/CD19-depleted stem cell transplant. The CDR3 region has the DNA TGCAGTGCTCCGACAGGCTTCTACGAGCAGTACTTC. Protein: CSAPTGFYEQYF.